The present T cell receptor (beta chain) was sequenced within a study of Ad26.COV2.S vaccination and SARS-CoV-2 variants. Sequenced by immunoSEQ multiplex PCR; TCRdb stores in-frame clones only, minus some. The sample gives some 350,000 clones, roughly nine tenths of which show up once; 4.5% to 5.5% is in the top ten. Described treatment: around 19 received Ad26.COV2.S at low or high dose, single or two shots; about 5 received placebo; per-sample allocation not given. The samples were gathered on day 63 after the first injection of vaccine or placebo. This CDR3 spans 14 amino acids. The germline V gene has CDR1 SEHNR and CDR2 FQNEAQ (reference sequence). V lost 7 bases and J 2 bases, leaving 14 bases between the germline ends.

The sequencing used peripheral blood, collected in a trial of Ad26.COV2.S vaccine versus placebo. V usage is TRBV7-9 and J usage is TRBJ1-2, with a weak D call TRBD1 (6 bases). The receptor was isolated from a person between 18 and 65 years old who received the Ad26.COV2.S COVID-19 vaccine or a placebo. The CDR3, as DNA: TGTGCCAGCATCCTCCAGGGGACGAACTATGGCTACACCTTC. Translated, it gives CASILQGTNYGYTF.